The 21 T cell receptor beta chains below all came from one sample that was sequenced in a study of T cells in localized non-small cell lung cancer. Measured with immunoSEQ multiplex PCR; TCRdb has only the in-frame clones, and not every one. The sample contains under 10,000 clones, 90% of which appear only once. Sequencing was performed on peripheral blood, taken before any cancer treatment. Receptors originate from a male donor aged 60 or over with stage III squamous cell lung carcinoma.

The chain carries TRBV10-3 and TRBJ1-4; TRBD1 matches 10 bases. The CDR3 spans 14 residues. The germline gives CDR1 ENHRY, CDR2 SYGVKD. V gave up 3 bases and J gave up 9 bases; unmatched junction bases: 4. CDR3 residues: CAISDPTGGKKLFF. CDR3 DNA sequence: TGTGCCATCAGTGACCCGACAGGGGGCAAAAAACTGTTTTTT.

The CDR3 nucleotides read TGTGCCAGCAGTTTCCCGAAGCGGGGACACAATGAGCAGTTCTTC. This translates into CASSFPKRGHNEQFF. This chain connects TRBV28 to TRBJ2-1; 7 bases agree with TRBD2. With 3 bases clipped from V and 5 bases from J, the junction kept 7 bases outside the gene matches. The length of the CDR3 is 15 residues. Germline CDR1 and CDR2: MDHEN and SYDVKM.

The V call is TRBV5-1, the J call TRBJ1-4; no clear D gene. Trimming removed 4 bases from V and 0 bases from J, with 7 bases in between. The CDR3 runs 14 residues. Germline V CDR1 and CDR2: SGHRS, YFSETQ. In DNA form, the CDR3 reads TGCGCCAGCAGCGAAAGTGCAACTAATGAAAAACTGTTTTTT. Translating it yields CASSESATNEKLFF.

The V and J genes are TRBV28 and TRBJ1-4; TRBD1 agrees at 10 bases. After removal of 7 bases from V and 6 bases from J, the junction contained 11 bases not matched to a gene. CDR1 is MDHEN and CDR2 is SYDVKM in the germline V gene. The CDR3 sequence is 16 residues long. Here the CDR3 reads CASMETGGSFYEKLFF. The CDR3 DNA reads TGTGCCAGCATGGAGACAGGGGGCTCTTTTTATGAAAAACTGTTTTTT.

The chain is built from TRBV30 and TRBJ1-2; a weak D match, TRBD1 (5 bases). Trimming shortened V by 0 bases and J by 3 bases, and 23 bases separated the two germline ends. Germline V lookup: CDR1 GTSNPN, CDR2 SVGIG (reference sequence). CDR3 length: 18 residues. This CDR3 is CAWSVRGAVLSHHYGYTF. CDR3 nucleotides: TGTGCCTGGAGTGTACGAGGGGCTGTCTTATCCCACCACTATGGCTACACCTTC.

The chain uses TRBV6-6 and TRBJ1-1; weak D call: TRBD1 (5 bases). CDR1 and CDR2 (germline): MNHNY, SVGAGI (reference sequence). This CDR3 is 14 amino acids long. The V and J ends lost 5 bases and 1 base respectively, with 11 bases between them. CDR3 in DNA: TGTGCCAGCAGTCGGGACGGATGGAACACTGAAGCTTTCTTT. It codes for CASSRDGWNTEAFF.

This chain connects TRBV19 to TRBJ2-6; D not resolved. This CDR3 contains 17 residues. Germline V gene lookup returns CDR1 LNHDA and CDR2 SQIVND (reference sequence). Trimming removed 2 bases at V and 4 bases at J, with 15 bases between. As DNA, the CDR3 is TGTGCCAGTAGTATAACTGGGATGGGCCTCGGGGCCAACGTCCTGACTTTC. This codes for CASSITGMGLGANVLTF.

The rearrangement joins TRBV6-1 to TRBJ1-2; 8 bases match TRBD1. Germline V CDR1 and CDR2: MNHNS, SASEGT. V lost 2 bases to trimming and J lost 6 bases; unmatched junction nucleotides: 8. This CDR3 spans 15 amino acids. The CDR3 sequence: CASSEYAGGSNGYTF. CDR3 DNA sequence: TGTGCCAGCAGTGAATATGCAGGGGGCTCGAATGGCTACACCTTC.

The chain employs TRBV18 and TRBJ2-7, with 8 bases that match TRBD1. Germline CDR1 KGHSH, CDR2 LQKENI. The CDR3 is 16 residues long. V gave up 3 bases and J gave up 1 base; unmatched junction bases: 8. Written as DNA, the CDR3 is TGTGCCAGCTCACCCCGGGGGCAGGGGGCTTCCTACGAGCAGTACTTC. The encoded protein is CASSPRGQGASYEQYF.

This clone was seen a handful of times. The rearrangement joins TRBV7-2 to TRBJ2-5; tentatively, D is TRBD1 (6 bases). V was cut by 7 bases and J by 6 bases, with 15 bases left in between. Germline CDR1 and CDR2: SGHTA and FQGNSA. CDR3 length equals 13 residues. The CDR3 protein is CASTRRQGKTQYF. The DNA for the CDR3 is TGTGCCAGCACCCGCCGGCAGGGGAAGACCCAGTACTTC. The variable domain in full, with the rest retrieved from reference TRBV7-2 and TRBJ2-5, is GAGVSQSPSNKVTEKGKDVELRCDPISGHTALYWYRQSLGQGLEFLIYFQGNSAPDKSGLPSDRFSAERTGGSVSTLTIQRTQQEDSAVYLCASTRRQGKTQYFGPGTRLLVL.

This sequence joins TRBV7-2 and TRBJ2-2; 13 nucleotides agree with TRBD2. V trimming: 5 bases; J trimming: 5 bases; junction bases outside the gene matches: 5. Germline V gene lookup returns CDR1 SGHTA and CDR2 FQGNSA. CDR3 length: 16 amino acids. CDR3 sequence: CASSVTSGGATGELFF. Here the CDR3 DNA reads TGTGCCAGCAGCGTAACTAGCGGGGGGGCAACCGGGGAGCTGTTTTTT.

The V gene is TRBV4-3, the J gene TRBJ2-7; D remains ambiguous. The V gene lost 0 bases and the J gene lost 2 bases, with 5 bases spanning the gap. CDR3 length equals 13 residues. Germline lookup yields CDR1 LGHNA and CDR2 YSLEER. The CDR3 protein is CASSQDLPYEQYF. In DNA, the CDR3 is TGCGCCAGCAGCCAAGATCTCCCCTACGAGCAGTACTTC.

This clone was seen only once. V is TRBV5-1 and J is TRBJ2-7, with 10 nucleotides matching TRBD1. Trimming at V came to 3 bases and at J to 7 bases, leaving 7 bases not matched to a gene. This CDR3 has 14 amino acids. CDR1 is SGHRS, CDR2 YFSETQ, per germline. This chain's CDR3 is CASSSGTGEREQYF. CDR3 sequence (DNA): TGCGCCAGCAGCTCCGGGACAGGGGAGAGAGAGCAGTACTTC.

The chain carries TRBV4-1 and TRBJ1-1; 7 positions match TRBD1. The CDR3 has 13 residues. V lost 2 bases and J lost 7; bases outside the gene matches: 4. Germline CDR1 MGHRA, CDR2 YSYEKL. In DNA, the CDR3 is TGCGCCAGCAGCCAAACAGGGGTCCGTGAAGCTTTCTTT. Translating it yields CASSQTGVREAFF.

The rearrangement uses TRBV6-5 and TRBJ1-2; D is perhaps TRBD1 (6 bases). With 4 bases removed from V and 2 bases from J, the gap between germline ends came to 11 bases. This CDR3 spans 14 amino acids. CDR1 and CDR2 (germline): MNHEY, SVGAGI. The CDR3 reads CASSFRTANYGYTF. In DNA form, the CDR3 reads TGTGCCAGCAGTTTTCGGACAGCCAACTATGGCTACACCTTC.

J is TRBJ1-4 and V is TRBV2; weak D call: TRBD1 (5 bases). CDR1 and CDR2 from the germline V gene are SNHLY and FYNNEI. The length of the CDR3 is 15 residues. Trimming stripped 7 bases from V and 11 bases from J, with 23 bases between. The CDR3 sequence: CASITGTTPSGKLFF. The CDR3 DNA is TGTGCCAGCATCACCGGGACCACCCCCTCGGGTAAACTGTTTTTT.

The chain carries TRBV7-2 and TRBJ2-2, with 9 bases aligning to TRBD2. Germline CDR1 is SGHTA and CDR2 is FQGNSA. V trimming: 1 base; J trimming: 0 bases; junction bases outside the gene matches: 0. This CDR3 is built from 16 residues. The CDR3 region has the DNA TGTGCCAGCAGCTTAGGACTAGCGGCGAACACCGGGGAGCTGTTTTTT. Encoded protein: CASSLGLAANTGELFF.

This rearrangement joins TRBV18 to TRBJ1-4, with 7 nucleotides matching TRBD1. CDR3 length equals 16 residues. V gave up 3 bases and J gave up 8 bases; unmatched junction bases: 12. In germline, CDR1 is KGHSH, CDR2 LQKENI. The CDR3 sequence: CASSPNAPQGGEKLFF. CDR3 coding DNA: TGTGCCAGCTCACCTAACGCCCCCCAGGGGGGCGAAAAACTGTTTTTT.

This clone was seen a few times. The CDR3 spells CASSDGTGTYNEQFF. In DNA, the CDR3 is TGTGCCAGCAGTGATGGAACGGGGACCTACAATGAGCAGTTCTTC. The chain combines TRBV2 with TRBJ2-1, with D maybe TRBD2 (5 bases). CDR3 length: 15 residues. V was pared by 3 bases and J by 2 bases, with 11 bases between. Germline CDR1 and CDR2: SNHLY and FYNNEI.

The chain couples TRBV28 to TRBJ1-1; D remains ambiguous. Germline values: CDR1 MDHEN, CDR2 SYDVKM. Trimming took 6 bases from V and 1 from J, leaving 15 bases between them. The CDR3 has 15 residues. DNA for the CDR3: TGTGCCAGCAGATCTTCCGGGGTCCGGAACACTGAAGCTTTCTTT. This codes for CASRSSGVRNTEAFF.

V and J are TRBV10-3 and TRBJ2-7; weak D call: TRBD2 (6 bases). CDR1 is ENHRY and CDR2 is SYGVKD in the germline V gene. There are 15 residues in the CDR3. V dropped 2 bases and J dropped 2 bases, with 13 bases sitting between them. In DNA, the CDR3 is TGTGCCATCAGTGAGGGGGGACTGCCTCCCTACGAGCAGTACTTC. It yields the protein CAISEGGLPPYEQYF.